This paragraph reports one T cell receptor beta chain. This sample stems from a study of shared clonotypes between healthy human individuals. The protocol was immunoSEQ multiplex PCR, while the TCRdb copy is restricted to in-frame clones and leaves out a portion. In the table there are 1,400,000 or so clones, 98% of which are singletons. The source material was naive CD4+ T cells sorted from blood. Stated subset: CD45RA+ positively selected. This sequence originates from a man under 40 in good health.

This chain's CDR3 is CASSYWSATGNTIYF. DNA of the CDR3: TGTGCCAGCAGTTACTGGAGTGCAACTGGAAACACCATATATTTT. The J gene is TRBJ1-3, the V gene TRBV6-5, with no clear D. The CDR3 has 15 amino acids. CDR1 and CDR2 from the germline V gene are MNHEY and SVGAGI. With 1 base removed from V and 2 bases from J, the gap between germline ends came to 9 bases.